This T cell receptor (beta chain) was captured by sequencing in a study of STAT3 mutations in large granular lymphocyte leukemia. TCRdb keeps only in-frame clones here, not all; method: immunoSEQ multiplex PCR. The data hold about 42,000 clones, with about 81% observed a single time. The CDR3 extends over 12 amino acids. The V end lost 9 bases, the J end lost 5 bases, and 13 bases lay between the germline ends. Germline loops: CDR1 MNHNS, CDR2 SASEGT. Comment on this clone: Its specificity is not known.

Whole-study results and caveats: In several patients, dominant TCR clone burden exceeded STAT3 mutant burden. Every T-LGLL patient had at least one immunodominant TCRbeta clonotype.

Sequencing was performed on PBMCs. The clonotype was recovered from a human donor with T large granular lymphocyte leukemia. Some clones in this sample may be carry-over from other donors' samples. The chain joins TRBV6-1 to TRBJ2-5, with a tentative D call TRBD1 (6 bases). In DNA form, the CDR3 reads TGTGCCAGTATACAGGGTAGGGAGACCCAGTACTTC. It encodes CASIQGRETQYF.